Listed here are 27 T cell receptor beta chains from one sample, sequenced in a study of siplizumab effects on memory and regulatory T cells. The table came from immunoSEQ multiplex PCR; TCRdb's copy has only in-frame clones and leaves some out. The repertoire has tens of thousands of clones, 85% to 95% of them found once; the top ten carry about two fifths. Sequenced material: CD8+ T cells sorted from blood. These receptors originate from a human donor in good health.

The chain is built from TRBV13 and TRBJ2-2, with D tentatively TRBD1 (5 bases). The CDR3 length is 16 residues. The V gene's germline CDR1 is PRHDT and CDR2 FYEKMQ (reference sequence). The V end was cut by 5 bases, the J end by 3 bases, with 16 bases between. CDR3 sequence reads: CASSQPRVLDTGELFF. In DNA, the CDR3 is TGTGCCAGCAGCCAACCCAGGGTATTGGACACCGGGGAGCTGTTTTTT.

The chain combines TRBV6-5 with TRBJ1-2, with TRBD1 identical over 7 bases. The germline gives CDR1 MNHEY, CDR2 SVGAGI. This CDR3 contains 11 residues. V shed 10 bases, J shed 8 bases, and the junction held 7 bases outside the gene matches. This chain's CDR3 is CATSTGNGYTF. CDR3 bases: TGTGCCACCTCGACAGGGAACGGCTACACCTTC.

CDR3 sequence: CASSNLGEYGYTF. The CDR3 DNA reads TGTGCCAGCAGCAACCTTGGGGAGTATGGCTACACCTTC. V gene TRBV6-5 combines with J gene TRBJ1-2; D is unresolved. This CDR3 is built from 13 residues. Between the trimmed V and J ends, which lost 6 bases and 5 bases, there was a span of 13 bases. Germline loops: CDR1 MNHEY, CDR2 SVGAGI.

The chain couples TRBV13 to TRBJ2-3; D remains unclear. Trimming stripped 1 base from V and 6 bases from J, with 11 bases between. The length of the CDR3 is 14 residues. Germline V gene data show CDR1 as PRHDT and CDR2 as FYEKMQ (reference sequence). The DNA for the CDR3 is TGTGCCAGCAGCTTAGCCCTAGACCGCGATACGCAGTATTTT. It is translated as CASSLALDRDTQYF.

This chain joins TRBV7-9 and TRBJ2-1, with no clear D. Germline V gene sequence: CDR1 SEHNR, CDR2 FQNEAQ (reference sequence). The CDR3 sequence is 12 residues long. Trimming cost V 6 bases and J 2 bases, with 5 bases left between them. DNA for the CDR3: TGTGCCAGCAGGGGAACCTACAATGAGCAGTTCTTC. It encodes CASRGTYNEQFF.

The rearrangement joins TRBV19 to TRBJ2-2; D is unresolved. The CDR3 has 14 residues. The V gene lost 3 bases and the J gene lost 1 base, with 6 bases spanning the gap. Per germline, CDR1 LNHDA and CDR2 SQIVND (reference sequence). The CDR3 DNA reads as TGTGCCAGTAGTATCAAACAGAACACCGGGGAGCTGTTTTTT. This translates into CASSIKQNTGELFF.

V and J are TRBV11-2 and TRBJ2-1; D is unresolved. This CDR3 spans 14 amino acids. Germline CDR1 SGHAT, CDR2 FQNNGV. Trimming removed 1 base at V and 5 bases at J, with 9 bases between. The CDR3 spells CASSLAAADNEQFF. CDR3 DNA: TGTGCCAGCAGCTTAGCAGCCGCAGACAATGAGCAGTTCTTC.

The genes are TRBV7-8 and TRBJ2-2, with D maybe TRBD1 (5 bases). V was trimmed by 1 base and J by 7 bases, leaving 13 bases between them. The V gene's germline CDR1 is SGHVS and CDR2 FQNEAQ. The CDR3 is made up of 15 amino acids. The DNA of the CDR3 is TGTGCCAGCAGCTTAGGAGCAAGGGGCGGCGGGGAGCTGTTTTTT. Translation gives CASSLGARGGGELFF.

This chain uses TRBV6-1 with TRBJ2-2, with D possibly TRBD2 on 6 matching bases. CDR3 length: 18 amino acids. Per the germline V gene, CDR1 is MNHNS and CDR2 is SASEGT. The ends were cut back, 2 bases at V and 4 bases at J, with 20 bases in the middle. The CDR3 loop is CASSEFGGTDLSTGELFF. In DNA form, the CDR3 reads TGTGCCAGCAGTGAATTTGGCGGGACCGACCTGTCCACCGGGGAGCTGTTTTTT.

The CDR3 region has the DNA TGTGCCAGCAGCCTAGGGGAGAGGTCCCAGCATTTT. The encoded protein is CASSLGERSQHF. The rearrangement links TRBV7-9 to TRBJ1-5; D perhaps matches TRBD1 (5 bases). The germline CDR1 and CDR2 sequences are SEHNR and FQNEAQ (reference sequence). The V and J ends lost 5 bases and 11 bases respectively, with 13 bases between them. CDR3 length: 12 residues.

The chain recombines TRBV5-1 with TRBJ2-1; the D is unclear. In germline, CDR1 is SGHRS, CDR2 YFSETQ. Trimming left V 6 bases short and J 7 bases short, with 8 bases between. The CDR3 length is 11 residues. The CDR3 loop is CASNNVNEQFF. The CDR3 DNA is TGCGCCAGCAACAACGTAAATGAGCAGTTCTTC.

The chain is built from TRBV9 and TRBJ2-1, with D possibly being TRBD1 (6 bases). Between the trimmed V and J ends, which lost 0 bases and 7 bases, there was a span of 11 bases. The CDR3 runs 14 residues. The germline gives CDR1 SGDLS, CDR2 YYNGEE. CDR3 sequence (DNA): TGTGCCAGCAGCGTAGAGGGTAGGGGGAATGAGCAGTTCTTC. Translating it yields CASSVEGRGNEQFF.

The V and J genes are TRBV5-6 and TRBJ2-5; the D gene is possibly TRBD1 (7 bases). The CDR3 sequence is 13 residues long. CDR1 SGHDT and CDR2 YYEEEE come from the germline V gene. Trimming removed 4 bases from V and 4 bases from J, with 11 bases in between. This CDR3 reads CASSPGGSETQYF. As DNA, the CDR3 is TGTGCCAGCAGCCCAGGGGGGTCAGAGACCCAGTACTTC.

V usage is TRBV30 and J usage is TRBJ1-2; D unresolved. The CDR3 runs to 10 residues. Per germline, CDR1 GTSNPN and CDR2 SVGIG (reference sequence). V gave up 3 bases and J gave up 4 bases, with 3 bases separating them. The CDR3 is CAWRSYGYTF. As DNA, the CDR3 is TGTGCCTGGAGGAGCTATGGCTACACCTTC. The variable domain in full, completed from reference TRBV30 and TRBJ1-2, reads SQTIHQWPATLVQPVGSPLSLECTVEGTSNPNLYWYRQAAGRGLQLLFYSVGIGQISSEVPQNLSASRPQDRQFILSSKKLLLSDSGFYLCAWRSYGYTFGSGTRLTVV.

The chain has TRBV7-3 and TRBJ2-2; D is perhaps TRBD2 (6 bases). The V end lost 2 bases, the J end lost 3 bases, and 13 bases lay between the germline ends. CDR1 is SGHTA, CDR2 FQGTGA, per germline. CDR3 size: 16 residues. CDR3 bases: TGTGCCAGCAGCTTAGGCGCGGGGACGTACACCGGGGAGCTGTTTTTT. Translation gives CASSLGAGTYTGELFF.

The rearrangement uses TRBV6-6 and TRBJ2-3, with D possibly TRBD1 on 5 matching bases. The CDR3 spans 15 residues. Trimming took 7 bases from V and 2 from J, leaving 16 bases between them. Germline V gives CDR1 MNHNY, CDR2 SVGAGI (reference sequence). In DNA, the CDR3 is TGTGCCAGCACTGCTCAGGGAATCCACACAGATACGCAGTATTTT. Residues: CASTAQGIHTDTQYF.

V and J are TRBV13 and TRBJ1-1, with a tentative D call TRBD1 (5 bases). Germline CDR1 is PRHDT and CDR2 is FYEKMQ (reference sequence). CDR3 length: 17 amino acids. V dropped 3 bases and J dropped 0 bases, with 17 bases sitting between them. CDR3 in DNA: TGTGCCAGCAGCTTGGGGCCGGGGACGGTCATGAACACTGAAGCTTTCTTT. This codes for CASSLGPGTVMNTEAFF. The full variable domain, its missing parts supplied by reference TRBV13 and TRBJ1-1, is AAGVIQSPRHLIKEKRETATLKCYPIPRHDTVYWYQQGPGQDPQFLISFYEKMQSDKGSIPDRFSAQQFSDYHSELNMSSLELGDSALYFCASSLGPGTVMNTEAFFGQGTRLTVV.

The chain employs TRBV15 and TRBJ2-3; TRBD2 matches 11 bases. The germline gives CDR1 LNHNV, CDR2 YYDKDF (reference sequence). V lost 0 bases, J lost 1 base, and 9 bases stayed unmatched. The CDR3 extends over 19 amino acids. The DNA for the CDR3 is TGTGCCACCAGCAGAGATATAGCGGGAGGGGATTTGGGCACAGATACGCAGTATTTT. Translating gives CATSRDIAGGDLGTDTQYF.

The genes are TRBV19 and TRBJ2-6; D is undetermined. V lost 3 bases and J 3 bases, leaving 9 bases between the germline ends. Germline V gene lookup returns CDR1 LNHDA and CDR2 SQIVND (reference sequence). The CDR3 totals 15 residues. Here the CDR3 reads CASSIMVDGANVLTF. In DNA form, the CDR3 reads TGTGCCAGTAGTATTATGGTTGATGGGGCCAACGTCCTGACTTTC.

In its sample, this clone was seen once. The V gene is TRBV27, the J gene TRBJ2-2; 10 nucleotides line up with TRBD2. The CDR3 length is 17 residues. The J segment lost 6 bases and the V segment lost 1 base, leaving 8 bases of the junction unmatched. Germline CDR1 reads MNHEY; CDR2 reads SMNVEV (reference sequence). CDR3 nucleotide sequence: TGTGCCAGCAGTTTATTGTTGGCTAGCGGGAGTGCCGGGGAGCTGTTTTTT. This translates into CASSLLLASGSAGELFF.

This clone was seen only once. This chain's CDR3 is CASSPPSGPYEQYF. CDR3 DNA: TGTGCCAGCAGTCCTCCTAGCGGGCCCTACGAGCAGTACTTC. The chain combines TRBV2 with TRBJ2-7; 8 bases fit TRBD2. Germline loops: CDR1 SNHLY, CDR2 FYNNEI. Germline trimming cut 5 bases from V and 2 bases from J; bases unmatched to any gene: 5. The CDR3 spans 14 residues.

J is TRBJ1-3 and V is TRBV7-6, with D uncertain. The germline V gene has CDR1 SGHVS and CDR2 FNYEAQ. Trimming removed 5 bases from V and 4 bases from J, with 12 bases in between. The CDR3 is made up of 14 amino acids. For the CDR3, the DNA is TGTGCCAGCAGCCCTATGTCAGGAGGAAACACCATATATTTT. It yields the protein CASSPMSGGNTIYF.

The chain joins TRBV12-5 to TRBJ2-7; 12 bases map to TRBD1. This CDR3 comprises 15 residues. V lost 7 bases, J lost 4 bases, and 8 bases stayed unmatched. Germline CDR1 LGHNT, CDR2 FRNRAP. The CDR3 protein is CASVSPGQGAYEQYF. CDR3 DNA: TGTGCTAGTGTCTCTCCGGGACAGGGGGCTTACGAGCAGTACTTC.

The J gene is TRBJ1-3, the V gene TRBV15; D is unresolved. The V gene's germline CDR1 is LNHNV and CDR2 YYDKDF (reference sequence). The CDR3 extends over 13 amino acids. V was clipped by 5 bases and J by 3 bases, with 8 bases between them. The CDR3 reads CATSVRGGNTIYF. The CDR3 bases are TGTGCCACCAGCGTCAGAGGTGGAAACACCATATATTTT.

The CDR3 nucleotides read TGTGCCAGTAGTATATTGGGTTGGGACAGGCTCACAGATACGCAGTATTTT. It is translated as CASSILGWDRLTDTQYF. V usage is TRBV19 and J usage is TRBJ2-3; 8 nucleotides agree with TRBD1. The CDR3 length is 17 residues. Germline-derived CDR1 and CDR2 are LNHDA and SQIVND (reference sequence). The V gene end was trimmed by 2 bases and the J gene end by 2 bases; junction bases not matched to a gene: 9.

This chain connects TRBV7-6 to TRBJ2-2; D gene uncertain. Germline V gene data show CDR1 as SGHVS and CDR2 as FNYEAQ. This CDR3 is 14 amino acids long. The ends were cut back, 5 bases at V and 4 bases at J, with 11 bases in the middle. The CDR3 DNA follows: TGTGCCAGCAGCCCCTCGCCCGGCACCGGGGAGCTGTTTTTT. Translated, it gives CASSPSPGTGELFF.

This clone showed up just a few times. In nucleotides, the CDR3 is TGTGCCAGCAGCGAAAGTCGGACAGACTCTGGAAACACCATATATTTT. Amino acids: CASSESRTDSGNTIYF. The genes are TRBV9 and TRBJ1-3, with D possibly being TRBD1 (6 bases). Trimming removed 3 bases from V and 0 bases from J, with 13 bases in between. The CDR3 consists of 16 residues. Germline assignment: CDR1 SGDLS and CDR2 YYNGEE.